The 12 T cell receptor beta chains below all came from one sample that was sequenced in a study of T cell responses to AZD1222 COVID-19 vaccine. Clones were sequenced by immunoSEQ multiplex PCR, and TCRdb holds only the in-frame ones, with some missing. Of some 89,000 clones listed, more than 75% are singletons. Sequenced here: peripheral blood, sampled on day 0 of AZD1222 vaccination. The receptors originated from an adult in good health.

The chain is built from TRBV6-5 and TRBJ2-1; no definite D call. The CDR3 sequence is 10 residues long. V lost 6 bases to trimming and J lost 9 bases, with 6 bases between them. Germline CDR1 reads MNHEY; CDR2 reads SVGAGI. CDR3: CASSPREQFF. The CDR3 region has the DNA TGTGCCAGCAGCCCCCGTGAGCAGTTCTTC.

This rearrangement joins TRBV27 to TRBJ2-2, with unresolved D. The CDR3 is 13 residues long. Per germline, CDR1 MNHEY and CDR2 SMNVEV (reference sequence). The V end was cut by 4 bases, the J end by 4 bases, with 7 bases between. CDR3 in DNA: TGTGCCAGCAGTTACGGGTTCACCGGGGAGCTGTTTTTT. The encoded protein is CASSYGFTGELFF.

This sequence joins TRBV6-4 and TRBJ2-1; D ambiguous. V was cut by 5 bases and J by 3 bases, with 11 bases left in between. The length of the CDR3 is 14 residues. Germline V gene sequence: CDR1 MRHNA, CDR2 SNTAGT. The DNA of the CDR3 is TGTGCCAGCAGTCCTGACTTGGACTACAATGAGCAGTTCTTC. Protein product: CASSPDLDYNEQFF.

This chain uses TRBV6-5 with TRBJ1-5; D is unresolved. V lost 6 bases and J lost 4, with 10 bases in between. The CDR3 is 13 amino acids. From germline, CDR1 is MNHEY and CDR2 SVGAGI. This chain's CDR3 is CASSGKMNQPQHF. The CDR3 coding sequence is TGTGCCAGCAGCGGGAAAATGAATCAGCCCCAGCATTTT.

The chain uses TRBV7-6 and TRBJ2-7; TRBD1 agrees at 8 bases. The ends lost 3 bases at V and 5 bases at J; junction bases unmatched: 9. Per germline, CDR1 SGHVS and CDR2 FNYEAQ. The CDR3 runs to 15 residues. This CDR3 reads CASSFRTGSRNEQYF. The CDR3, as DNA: TGTGCCAGCAGCTTTAGGACAGGGTCTCGTAACGAGCAGTACTTC.

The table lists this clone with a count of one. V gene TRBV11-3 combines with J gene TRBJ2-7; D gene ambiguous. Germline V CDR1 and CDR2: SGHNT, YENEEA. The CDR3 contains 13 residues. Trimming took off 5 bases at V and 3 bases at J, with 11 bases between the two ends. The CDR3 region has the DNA TGTGCCAGCAGCCCTGGTAGGAACTACGAGCAGTACTTC. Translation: CASSPGRNYEQYF. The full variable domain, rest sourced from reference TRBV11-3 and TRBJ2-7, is EAGVVQSPRYKIIEKKQPVAFWCNPISGHNTLYWYLQNLGQGPELLIRYENEEAVDDSQLPKDRFSAERLKGVDSTLKIQPAELGDSAVYLCASSPGRNYEQYFGPGTRLTVT.

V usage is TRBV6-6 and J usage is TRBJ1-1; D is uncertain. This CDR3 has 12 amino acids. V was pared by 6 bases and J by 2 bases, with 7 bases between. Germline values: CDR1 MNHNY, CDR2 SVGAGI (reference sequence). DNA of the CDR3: TGTGCCAGCAGCCCTTACAACACTGAAGCTTTCTTT. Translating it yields CASSPYNTEAFF.

The CDR3 nucleotides are TGTGCCACCAGTGATTTGGACGAGCAGTACTTC. It is translated as CATSDLDEQYF. The rearrangement joins TRBV24-1 to TRBJ2-7; unclear D gene. V lost 0 bases and J lost 5, with 1 base in between. Germline V CDR1 and CDR2: KGHDR, SFDVKD. This CDR3 has 11 amino acids.

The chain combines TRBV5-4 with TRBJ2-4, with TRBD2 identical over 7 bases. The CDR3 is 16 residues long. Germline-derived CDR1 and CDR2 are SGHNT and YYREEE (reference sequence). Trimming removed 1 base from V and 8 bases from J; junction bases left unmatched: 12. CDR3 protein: CASSLRGGGPQDIQYF. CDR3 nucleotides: TGTGCCAGCAGCTTGAGGGGCGGGGGACCCCAGGACATTCAGTACTTC.

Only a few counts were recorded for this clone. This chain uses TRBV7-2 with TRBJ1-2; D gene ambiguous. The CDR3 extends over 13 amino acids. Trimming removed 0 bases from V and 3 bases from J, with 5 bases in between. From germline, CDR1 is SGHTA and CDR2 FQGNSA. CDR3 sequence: CASSLAAYYGYTF. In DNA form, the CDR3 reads TGTGCCAGCAGCTTAGCGGCCTACTATGGCTACACCTTC.

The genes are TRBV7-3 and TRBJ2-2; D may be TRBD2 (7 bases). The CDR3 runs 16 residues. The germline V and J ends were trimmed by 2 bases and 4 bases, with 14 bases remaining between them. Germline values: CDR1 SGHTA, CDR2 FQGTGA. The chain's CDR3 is CASSLGAGAFTGELFF. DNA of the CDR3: TGTGCCAGCAGCTTAGGCGCGGGGGCCTTCACCGGGGAGCTGTTTTTT.

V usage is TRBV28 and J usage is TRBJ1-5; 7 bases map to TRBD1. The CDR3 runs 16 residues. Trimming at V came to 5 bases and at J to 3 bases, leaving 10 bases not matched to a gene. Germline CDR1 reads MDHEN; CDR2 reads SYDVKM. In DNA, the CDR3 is TGTGCCAGCAGTCCACCGGGACAGAACTTCAATCAGCCCCAGCATTTT. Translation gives CASSPPGQNFNQPQHF. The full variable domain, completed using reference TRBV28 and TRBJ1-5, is DVKVTQSSRYLVKRTGEKVFLECVQDMDHENMFWYRQDPGLGLRLIYFSYDVKMKEKGDIPEGYSVSREKKERFSLILESASTNQTSMYLCASSPPGQNFNQPQHFGDGTRLSIL.